The T cell receptor (beta chain) under discussion was sequenced for a study of T cells in Graves' hyperthyroidism and ophthalmopathy. Germline V CDR1 and CDR2: LNHDA, SQIVND (reference sequence). This CDR3 comprises 13 residues. With V trimmed by 10 bases and J by 2 bases, 6 bases remained unmatched. TCR beta CDR3 regions were amplified from RNA transcripts. RT-PCR in the first round (using the HTBI primer set) targeted the TCR CDR3. TCRdb recomputed calls from the multiplex PCR reads with MiXCR, one row per CDR3 protein. The table has about 640,000 distinct CDR3 sequences, under 25% seen once. This receptor was taken from a man aged 25-45 years with Graves' ophthalmopathy. The V call is TRBV19, the J call TRBJ1-1, with TRBD1 matching 8 bases. Sample: blood. The CDR3 DNA reads as TGTGCCACTAAGGACAGGGTTAACACTGAAGCTTTCTTT. Its protein product is CATKDRVNTEAFF.